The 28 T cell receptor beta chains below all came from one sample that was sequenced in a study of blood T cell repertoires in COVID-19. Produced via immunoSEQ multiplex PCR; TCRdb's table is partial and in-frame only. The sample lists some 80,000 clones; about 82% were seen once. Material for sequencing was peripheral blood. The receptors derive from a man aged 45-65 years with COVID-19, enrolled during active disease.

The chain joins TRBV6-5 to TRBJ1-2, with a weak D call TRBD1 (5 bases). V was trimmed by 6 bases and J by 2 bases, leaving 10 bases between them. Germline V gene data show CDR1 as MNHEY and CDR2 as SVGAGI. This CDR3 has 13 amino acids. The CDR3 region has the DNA TGTGCCAGCAGGAGAGACAGCAACTATGGCTACACCTTC. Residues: CASRRDSNYGYTF.

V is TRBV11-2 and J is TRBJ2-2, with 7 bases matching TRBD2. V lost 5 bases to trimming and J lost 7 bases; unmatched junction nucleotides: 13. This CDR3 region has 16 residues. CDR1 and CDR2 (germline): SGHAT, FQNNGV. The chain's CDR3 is CASSLISVERGGELFF. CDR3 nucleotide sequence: TGTGCCAGCAGCCTGATTTCTGTTGAGCGGGGCGGGGAGCTGTTTTTT. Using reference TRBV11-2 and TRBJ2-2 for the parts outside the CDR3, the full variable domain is EAGVAQSPRYKIIEKRQSVAFWCNPISGHATLYWYQQILGQGPKLLIQFQNNGVVDDSQLPKDRFSAERLKGVDSTLKIQPAKLEDSAVYLCASSLISVERGGELFFGEGSRLTVL.

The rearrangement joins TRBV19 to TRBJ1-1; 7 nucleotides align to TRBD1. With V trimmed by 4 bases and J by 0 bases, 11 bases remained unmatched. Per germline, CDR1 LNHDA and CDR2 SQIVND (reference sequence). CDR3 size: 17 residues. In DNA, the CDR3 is TGTGCCAGTAGTACACTCACGACAGGGTTGGTGAACACTGAAGCTTTCTTT. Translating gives CASSTLTTGLVNTEAFF.

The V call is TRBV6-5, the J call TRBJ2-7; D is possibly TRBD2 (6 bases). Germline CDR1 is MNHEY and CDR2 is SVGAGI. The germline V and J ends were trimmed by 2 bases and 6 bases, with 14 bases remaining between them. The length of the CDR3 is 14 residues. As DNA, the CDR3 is TGTGCCAGCAGTTACGTAGGCCCGGAGGGCGAGCAGTACTTC. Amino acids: CASSYVGPEGEQYF.

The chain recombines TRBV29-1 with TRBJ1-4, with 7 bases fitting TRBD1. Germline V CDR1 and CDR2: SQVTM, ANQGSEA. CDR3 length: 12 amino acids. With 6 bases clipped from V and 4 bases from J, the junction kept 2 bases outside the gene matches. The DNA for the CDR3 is TGCAGCGTACAGGGGTATAATGAAAAACTGTTTTTT. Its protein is CSVQGYNEKLFF.

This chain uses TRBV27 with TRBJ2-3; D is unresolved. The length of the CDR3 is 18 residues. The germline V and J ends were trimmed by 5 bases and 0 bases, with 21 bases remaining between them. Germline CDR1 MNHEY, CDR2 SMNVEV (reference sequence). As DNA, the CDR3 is TGTGCCAGCAGTCCCCGCCCGACCGGTGGCGGCAGCACAGATACGCAGTATTTT. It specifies CASSPRPTGGGSTDTQYF.

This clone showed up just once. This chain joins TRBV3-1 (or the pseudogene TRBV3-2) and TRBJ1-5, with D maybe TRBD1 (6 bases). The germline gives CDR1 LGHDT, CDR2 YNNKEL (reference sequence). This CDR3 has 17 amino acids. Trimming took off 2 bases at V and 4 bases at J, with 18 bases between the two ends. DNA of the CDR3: TGTGCCAGCAGCCAATCTATCGACAGGTCTGGGAATCAGCCCCAGCATTTT. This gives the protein CASSQSIDRSGNQPQHF.

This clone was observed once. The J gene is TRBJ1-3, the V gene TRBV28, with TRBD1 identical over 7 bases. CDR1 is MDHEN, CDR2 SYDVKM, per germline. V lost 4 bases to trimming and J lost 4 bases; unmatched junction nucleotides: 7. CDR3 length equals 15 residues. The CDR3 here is CASSWRGTAGNTIYF. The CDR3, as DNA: TGTGCCAGCAGTTGGCGAGGGACAGCGGGAAACACCATATATTTT.

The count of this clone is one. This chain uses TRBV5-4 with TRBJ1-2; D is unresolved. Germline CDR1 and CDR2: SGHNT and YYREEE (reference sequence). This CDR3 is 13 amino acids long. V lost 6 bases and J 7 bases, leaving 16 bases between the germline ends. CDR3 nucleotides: TGTGCCAGCACCTCCAATCCAGGCTCTGGCTACACCTTC. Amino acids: CASTSNPGSGYTF.

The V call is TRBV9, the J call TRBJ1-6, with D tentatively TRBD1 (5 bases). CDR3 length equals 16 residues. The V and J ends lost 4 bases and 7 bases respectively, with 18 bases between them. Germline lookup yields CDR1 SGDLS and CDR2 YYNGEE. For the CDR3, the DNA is TGTGCCAGCAGCCCCAGTCTCGGGACTCCGAATTCACCCCTCCACTTT. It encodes CASSPSLGTPNSPLHF.

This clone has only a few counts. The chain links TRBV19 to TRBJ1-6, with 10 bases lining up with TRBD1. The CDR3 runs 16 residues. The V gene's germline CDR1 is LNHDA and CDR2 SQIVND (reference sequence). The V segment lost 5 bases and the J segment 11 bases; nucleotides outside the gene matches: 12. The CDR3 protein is CASSSGDRGRGAPLHF. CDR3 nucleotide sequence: TGTGCCAGTAGTTCAGGGGACAGGGGCCGCGGGGCACCCCTCCACTTT.

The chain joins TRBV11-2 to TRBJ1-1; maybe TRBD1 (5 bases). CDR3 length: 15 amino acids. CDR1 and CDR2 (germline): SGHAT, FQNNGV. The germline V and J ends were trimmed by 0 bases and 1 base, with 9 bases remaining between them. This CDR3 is CASSLDGTPNTEAFF. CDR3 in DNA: TGTGCCAGCAGCTTAGACGGGACTCCGAACACTGAAGCTTTCTTT.

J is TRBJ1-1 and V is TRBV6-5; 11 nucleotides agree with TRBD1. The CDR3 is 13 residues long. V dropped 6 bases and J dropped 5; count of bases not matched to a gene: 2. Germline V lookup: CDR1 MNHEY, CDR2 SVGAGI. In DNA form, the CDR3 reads TGTGCCAGCAGGGGACAGGGGGTGACTGAAGCTTTCTTT. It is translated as CASRGQGVTEAFF.

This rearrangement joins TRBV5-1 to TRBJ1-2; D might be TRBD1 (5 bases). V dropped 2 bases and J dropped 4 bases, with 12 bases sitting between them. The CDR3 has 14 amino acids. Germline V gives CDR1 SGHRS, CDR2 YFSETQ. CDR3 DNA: TGCGCCAGCAGCTTTGACAGTGAGCGCTATGGCTACACCTTC. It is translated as CASSFDSERYGYTF.

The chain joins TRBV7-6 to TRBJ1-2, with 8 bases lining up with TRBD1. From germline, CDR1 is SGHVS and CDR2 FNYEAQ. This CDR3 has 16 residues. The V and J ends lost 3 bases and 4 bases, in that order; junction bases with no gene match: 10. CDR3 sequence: CASSLTGDSAPYGYTF. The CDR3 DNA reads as TGTGCCAGCAGCTTGACAGGGGACTCAGCTCCCTATGGCTACACCTTC. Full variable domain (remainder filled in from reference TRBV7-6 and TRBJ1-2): GAGVSQSPRYKVTKRGQDVALRCDPISGHVSLYWYRQALGQGPEFLTYFNYEAQQDKSGLPNDRFSAERPEGSISTLTIQRTEQRDSAMYRCASSLTGDSAPYGYTFGSGTRLTVV.

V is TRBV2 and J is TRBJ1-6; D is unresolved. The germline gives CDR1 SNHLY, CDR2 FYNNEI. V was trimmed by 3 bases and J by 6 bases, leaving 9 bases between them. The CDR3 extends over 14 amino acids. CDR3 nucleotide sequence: TGTGCCAGCAGTGAGGTTAGAGGTAATTCACCCCTCCACTTT. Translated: CASSEVRGNSPLHF.

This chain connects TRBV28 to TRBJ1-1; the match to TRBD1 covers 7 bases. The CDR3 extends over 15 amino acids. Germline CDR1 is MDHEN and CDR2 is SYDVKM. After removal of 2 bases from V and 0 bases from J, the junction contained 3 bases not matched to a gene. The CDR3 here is CASSLGGQLNTEAFF. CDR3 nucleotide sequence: TGTGCCAGCAGTTTAGGGGGACAGTTGAACACTGAAGCTTTCTTT. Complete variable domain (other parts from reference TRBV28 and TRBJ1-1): DVKVTQSSRYLVKRTGEKVFLECVQDMDHENMFWYRQDPGLGLRLIYFSYDVKMKEKGDIPEGYSVSREKKERFSLILESASTNQTSMYLCASSLGGQLNTEAFFGQGTRLTVV.

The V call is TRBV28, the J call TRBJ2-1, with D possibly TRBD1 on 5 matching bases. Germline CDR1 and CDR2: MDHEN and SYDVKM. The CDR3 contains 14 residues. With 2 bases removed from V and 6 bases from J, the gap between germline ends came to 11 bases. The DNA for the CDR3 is TGTGCCAGCAGTTTAGCAGGGTCTTTCAATGAGCAGTTCTTC. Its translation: CASSLAGSFNEQFF.

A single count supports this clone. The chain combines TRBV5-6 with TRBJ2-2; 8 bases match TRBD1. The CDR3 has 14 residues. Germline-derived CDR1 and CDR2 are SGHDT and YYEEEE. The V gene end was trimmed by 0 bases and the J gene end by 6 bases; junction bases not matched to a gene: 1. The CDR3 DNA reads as TGTGCCAGCAGCTTGGGACAGGGGCCCGGGGAGCTGTTTTTT. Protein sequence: CASSLGQGPGELFF.

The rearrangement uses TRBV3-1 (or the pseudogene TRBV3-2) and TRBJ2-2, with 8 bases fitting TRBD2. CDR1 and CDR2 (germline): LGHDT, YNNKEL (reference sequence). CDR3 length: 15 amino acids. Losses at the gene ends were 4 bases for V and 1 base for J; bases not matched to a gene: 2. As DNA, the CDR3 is TGTGCCAGCAGCCCCCTAGCGGGGAACACCGGGGAGCTGTTTTTT. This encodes CASSPLAGNTGELFF.

For the CDR3, the DNA is TGTGCCAGCCAGAGGGTCGCCTATGGGGGCTACACCTTC. Its protein product is CASQRVAYGGYTF. This sequence joins TRBV3-1 (or the pseudogene TRBV3-2) and TRBJ1-2; D is ambiguous. The V and J ends lost 8 bases and 8 bases respectively, with 18 bases between them. CDR3 size: 13 residues. Germline V CDR1 and CDR2: LGHDT, YNNKEL (reference sequence).

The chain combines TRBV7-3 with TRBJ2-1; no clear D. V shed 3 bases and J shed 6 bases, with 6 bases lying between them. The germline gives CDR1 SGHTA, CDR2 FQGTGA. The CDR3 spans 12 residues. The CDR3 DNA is TGTGCCAGCAGCTTCAAAGCCAATGAGCAGTTCTTC. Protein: CASSFKANEQFF.

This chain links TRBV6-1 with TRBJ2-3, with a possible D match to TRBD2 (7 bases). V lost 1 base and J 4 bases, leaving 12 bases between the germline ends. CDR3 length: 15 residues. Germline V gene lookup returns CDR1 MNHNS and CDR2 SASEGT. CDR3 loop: CASSEVTGRADTQYF. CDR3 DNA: TGTGCCAGCAGTGAAGTTACAGGGAGGGCAGATACGCAGTATTTT.

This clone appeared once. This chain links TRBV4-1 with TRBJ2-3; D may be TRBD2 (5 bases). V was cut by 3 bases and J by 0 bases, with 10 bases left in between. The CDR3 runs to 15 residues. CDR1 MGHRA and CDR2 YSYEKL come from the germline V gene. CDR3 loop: CASSHGGPSTDTQYF. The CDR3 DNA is TGCGCCAGCAGCCATGGCGGGCCAAGCACAGATACGCAGTATTTT.

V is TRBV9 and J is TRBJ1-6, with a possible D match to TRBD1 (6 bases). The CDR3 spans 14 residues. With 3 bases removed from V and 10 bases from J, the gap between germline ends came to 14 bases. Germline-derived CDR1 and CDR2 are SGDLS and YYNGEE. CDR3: CASSAVQGGSPLHF. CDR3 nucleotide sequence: TGTGCCAGCAGCGCTGTACAGGGCGGATCACCCCTCCACTTT.

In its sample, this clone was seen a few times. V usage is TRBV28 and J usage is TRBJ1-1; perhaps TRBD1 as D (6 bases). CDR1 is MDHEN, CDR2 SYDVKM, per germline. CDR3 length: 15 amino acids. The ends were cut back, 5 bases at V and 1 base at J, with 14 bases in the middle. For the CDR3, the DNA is TGTGCCAGCAGTCCCTCCGGGACACCGAACACTGAAGCTTTCTTT. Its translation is CASSPSGTPNTEAFF.

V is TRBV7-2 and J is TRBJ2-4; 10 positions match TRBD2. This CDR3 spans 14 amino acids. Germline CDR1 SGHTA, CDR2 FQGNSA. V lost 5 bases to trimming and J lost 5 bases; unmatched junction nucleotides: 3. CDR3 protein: CASSRTSGQNIQYF. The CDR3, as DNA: TGTGCCAGCAGCCGGACTAGCGGCCAAAACATTCAGTACTTC.

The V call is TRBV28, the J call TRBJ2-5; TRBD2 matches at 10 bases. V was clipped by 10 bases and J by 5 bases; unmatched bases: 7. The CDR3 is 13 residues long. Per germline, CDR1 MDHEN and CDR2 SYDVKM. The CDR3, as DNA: TGTGCCACCCTAGCGGGAGTAGGGGAGACCCAGTACTTC. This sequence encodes CATLAGVGETQYF.